This T cell receptor (beta chain) came from a study of blood T cell repertoires in COVID-19. Across the whole study: The study drew acute and convalescent COVID-19 samples from the United States, Italy and Spain. Nucleic acid was either cDNA or gDNA, and it came from T cells, B-cell-depleted T cells, or PBMCs.

This CDR3 has 13 residues. V was clipped by 5 bases and J by 5 bases, with 13 bases between them. CDR1 is SGHNT, CDR2 YYREEE, per germline (reference sequence). The Seattle patients, enrolled during active infection, were followed longitudinally. The data were produced by immunoSEQ multiplex PCR, yet TCRdb's version contains in-frame clones alone and is incomplete. In the table there are approximately 200,000 clones, roughly 94% of which are singletons. The rearrangement links TRBV5-4 to TRBJ2-5; D is tentatively TRBD1 or TRBD2 (5 bases each). The sample was peripheral blood. This receptor was identified in a man aged 25 to 40 with COVID-19, enrolled during active disease. CDR3 coding DNA: TGTGCCAGCAGATTGACAGCGGACGAGACCCAGTACTTC. Translated, it gives CASRLTADETQYF. The variable domain in full, completed from reference TRBV5-4 and TRBJ2-5, reads ETGVTQSPTHLIKTRGQQVTLRCSSQSGHNTVSWYQQALGQGPQFIFQYYREEENGRGNFPPRFSGLQFPNYSSELNVNALELDDSALYLCASRLTADETQYFGPGTRLLVL.